One sample yielded the 23 T cell receptor beta chains listed below, sequenced in a study of blood T cell repertoires in COVID-19. Data came from immunoSEQ multiplex PCR; TCRdb stores just in-frame clones and leaves some out. Here the sample spans approximately 190,000 clones, 82% being singletons. Sequences were obtained from peripheral blood. The receptors stem from a woman aged 55-69 years with COVID-19, enrolled during active disease.

This clone occurred many times. The rearrangement uses TRBV6-5 and TRBJ2-7; TRBD2 matches 11 bases. Trimming removed 2 bases from V and 0 bases from J; junction bases left unmatched: 0. The CDR3 spans 15 residues. Germline V gives CDR1 MNHEY, CDR2 SVGAGI. CDR3 coding DNA: TGTGCCAGCAGTTACACTAGCGGGAGCTCCTACGAGCAGTACTTC. Translation: CASSYTSGSSYEQYF.

The chain links TRBV28 to TRBJ2-6; D is ambiguous. CDR1 and CDR2 from the germline V gene are MDHEN and SYDVKM. The V end was cut by 5 bases, the J end by 0 bases, with 5 bases between. The CDR3 extends over 14 amino acids. This CDR3 is CASSPLSGANVLTF. The CDR3 bases are TGTGCCAGCAGTCCCCTCTCTGGGGCCAACGTCCTGACTTTC.

The rearrangement uses TRBV19 and TRBJ1-2; 11 bases match TRBD1. Trimming cost V 6 bases and J 6 bases; bases outside gene matches: 6. This CDR3 has 14 amino acids. Germline V gene sequence: CDR1 LNHDA, CDR2 SQIVND (reference sequence). CDR3 protein: CASRGQGAADGYTF. DNA of the CDR3: TGTGCCAGTAGAGGACAGGGGGCTGCGGATGGCTACACCTTC.

This chain connects TRBV7-8 to TRBJ2-3, with TRBD2 matching over 10 bases. The CDR3 sequence is 20 residues long. Trimming at V came to 8 bases and at J to 4 bases, leaving 24 bases not matched to a gene. Per the germline V gene, CDR1 is SGHVS and CDR2 is FQNEAQ. The CDR3 spells CASGDPRASGRIRGADTQYF. As DNA, the CDR3 is TGTGCCAGCGGGGACCCGCGGGCTAGCGGGAGAATAAGGGGAGCAGATACGCAGTATTTT. Filled out from reference TRBV7-8 and TRBJ2-3, the complete variable domain reads GAGVSQSPRYKVAKRGQDVALRCDPISGHVSLFWYQQALGQGPEFLTYFQNEAQLDKSGLPSDRFFAERPEGSVSTLKIQRTQQEDSAVYLCASGDPRASGRIRGADTQYFGPGTRLTVL.

This sequence joins TRBV29-1 and TRBJ1-2; 7 bases are a match to TRBD1. V was clipped by 6 bases and J by 5 bases; unmatched bases: 24. CDR1 and CDR2 (germline): SQVTM, ANQGSEA. The CDR3 spans 18 residues. This CDR3 reads CSVAVGGGQARRYYGYTF. DNA of the CDR3: TGCAGCGTGGCCGTAGGGGGTGGACAGGCCAGGCGCTATTATGGCTACACCTTC.

The gene calls are TRBV2 and TRBJ1-4; no clear D. Germline V gene lookup returns CDR1 SNHLY and CDR2 FYNNEI. Trimming pared 7 bases from V and 0 bases from J, leaving 12 bases between. The CDR3 contains 15 residues. CDR3 sequence reads: CASKRQSATNEKLFF. In DNA, the CDR3 is TGTGCCAGCAAGAGGCAGAGTGCAACTAATGAAAAACTGTTTTTT.

The chain employs TRBV29-1 and TRBJ1-1; D is perhaps TRBD1 (6 bases). Trimming took off 4 bases at V and 5 bases at J, with 14 bases between the two ends. The CDR3 loop spans 13 amino acids. Germline V gene data show CDR1 as SQVTM and CDR2 as ANQGSEA. The CDR3 sequence is CSVGLGARTEAFF. The CDR3 coding sequence is TGCAGCGTTGGCCTGGGGGCGCGGACTGAAGCTTTCTTT.

The chain joins TRBV7-3 to TRBJ2-3, with TRBD2 identical over 10 bases. This CDR3 is built from 15 residues. V gave up 5 bases and J gave up 5 bases; unmatched junction bases: 7. CDR1 and CDR2 from the germline V gene are SGHTA and FQGTGA. The CDR3 sequence is CASSQSGGAQDTQYF. DNA for the CDR3: TGTGCCAGCAGCCAAAGCGGGGGGGCACAAGATACGCAGTATTTT. The complete variable domain, with remaining parts taken from reference TRBV7-3 and TRBJ2-3, reads GAGVSQTPSNKVTEKGKYVELRCDPISGHTALYWYRQSLGQGPEFLIYFQGTGAADDSGLPNDRFFAVRPEGSVSTLKIQRTERGDSAVYLCASSQSGGAQDTQYFGPGTRLTVL.

The table lists this clone with a few counts. The junction and the germline gene differ at one end; a read error may be behind it. The V gene is TRBV5-5, the J gene TRBJ2-5; D is unclear. The CDR3 contains 14 residues. Germline V gene sequence: CDR1 SGHKS, CDR2 YYEKEE (reference sequence). The CDR3 spells CASSLDPSLEIQYF. The CDR3 DNA reads TGTGCCAGCAGCTTGGACCCCTCCCTGGAGATCCAGTACTTC.

V usage is TRBV28 and J usage is TRBJ1-6; D ambiguous. V was trimmed by 5 bases and J by 10 bases, leaving 21 bases between them. Germline CDR1 reads MDHEN; CDR2 reads SYDVKM. This CDR3 contains 16 residues. The CDR3 DNA reads TGTGCCAGCAGTCCCCGGGGATCAGGATGGTTATCACCCCTCCACTTT. It translates to CASSPRGSGWLSPLHF.

The sample holds a few counts of this clone. The chain combines TRBV19 with TRBJ2-1, with D unclear. This CDR3 has 15 residues. The V and J ends lost 5 bases and 0 bases respectively, with 11 bases between them. Germline loops: CDR1 LNHDA, CDR2 SQIVND (reference sequence). The CDR3 loop is CASSLGILSYNEQFF. In DNA, the CDR3 is TGTGCCAGTAGTCTGGGCATCCTCTCCTACAATGAGCAGTTCTTC.

The sample holds a few counts of this clone. The rearrangement uses TRBV9 and TRBJ2-3; tentative D call: TRBD1 (5 bases). This CDR3 has 17 amino acids. The germline CDR1 and CDR2 sequences are SGDLS and YYNGEE. V lost 4 bases and J lost 2, with 20 bases in between. This CDR3 is CASSPQWGRGSTDTQYF. The CDR3, as DNA: TGTGCCAGCAGCCCACAATGGGGTAGGGGATCCACAGATACGCAGTATTTT.

DNA for the CDR3: TGTGCCAGCAGTGCGCCGGGGTCTAATCAGCCCCAGCATTTT. Protein product: CASSAPGSNQPQHF. The rearrangement links TRBV27 to TRBJ1-5, with no clear D. The germline V and J ends were trimmed by 5 bases and 4 bases, with 12 bases remaining between them. The CDR3 has 14 residues. The V gene's germline CDR1 is MNHEY and CDR2 SMNVEV (reference sequence).

This clone showed up just a few times. The chain recombines TRBV9 with TRBJ1-1; D remains ambiguous. The V gene's germline CDR1 is SGDLS and CDR2 YYNGEE. The CDR3 consists of 13 residues. The V and J ends lost 2 bases and 0 bases respectively, with 5 bases between them. This chain's CDR3 is CASSVSVNTEAFF. CDR3 DNA: TGTGCCAGCAGCGTCTCGGTGAACACTGAAGCTTTCTTT. Combining the CDR3 with reference TRBV9 and TRBJ1-1 gives the whole variable domain DSGVTQTPKHLITATGQRVTLRCSPRSGDLSVYWYQQSLDQGLQFLIQYYNGEERAKGNILERFSAQQFPDLHSELNLSSLELGDSALYFCASSVSVNTEAFFGQGTRLTVV.

The rearrangement uses TRBV19 and TRBJ2-2, with 8 bases that match TRBD1. J lost 4 bases, V lost 5 bases, and 3 bases had no gene match. The CDR3 extends over 14 amino acids. CDR1 and CDR2 from the germline V gene are LNHDA and SQIVND (reference sequence). DNA of the CDR3: TGTGCCAGTAGTCCGGGACAGGTCACCGGGGAGCTGTTTTTT. Translation gives CASSPGQVTGELFF.

V gene TRBV20-1 combines with J gene TRBJ2-2; the match to TRBD2 covers 7 bases. The trim removed 6 bases at V and 1 base at J, leaving 5 bases unmatched. The CDR3 contains 14 residues. Germline values: CDR1 DFQATT, CDR2 SNEGSKA (reference sequence). For the CDR3, the DNA is TGCAGTGCAAGTAGCGGGCTGAACACCGGGGAGCTGTTTTTT. Translation: CSASSGLNTGELFF.

The rearrangement joins TRBV7-9 to TRBJ1-2, with 12 positions matching TRBD1. Per germline, CDR1 SEHNR and CDR2 FQNEAQ (reference sequence). CDR3 length: 16 residues. Losses at the gene ends were 1 base for V and 5 bases for J; bases not matched to a gene: 5. CDR3 amino acids: CASSLGGQGASYGYTF. In nucleotides, the CDR3 is TGTGCCAGCAGCTTAGGGGGACAGGGGGCGTCGTATGGCTACACCTTC.

The chain combines TRBV18 with TRBJ2-5; 7 bases match TRBD1. J gave up 1 base and V 3 bases, and 8 bases lay outside the gene matches. This CDR3 has 16 residues. Germline assignment: CDR1 KGHSH and CDR2 LQKENI. This chain's CDR3 is CASSPPGQAVQETQYF. The CDR3, as DNA: TGTGCCAGCTCACCGCCCGGACAGGCCGTCCAAGAGACCCAGTACTTC.

J is TRBJ2-7 and V is TRBV5-1; tentatively, D is TRBD2 (6 bases). The CDR3 runs 14 residues. Germline V lookup: CDR1 SGHRS, CDR2 YFSETQ. V was clipped by 0 bases and J by 2 bases, with 9 bases between them. In DNA, the CDR3 is TGCGCCAGCAGCTTGGACGGGGGAGCCTACGAGCAGTACTTC. This sequence encodes CASSLDGGAYEQYF.

The chain employs TRBV7-9 and TRBJ1-3; weak D call: TRBD1 (5 bases). CDR3 size: 15 residues. CDR1 is SEHNR and CDR2 is FQNEAQ in the germline V gene (reference sequence). Trimming cost V 5 bases and J 0 bases, with 11 bases left between them. CDR3 amino acids: CASSQTGLSGNTIYF. The CDR3 coding sequence is TGTGCCAGCAGCCAAACAGGCCTCTCTGGAAACACCATATATTTT.

V usage is TRBV10-3 and J usage is TRBJ2-1; TRBD2 might be the D (6 bases). V dropped 4 bases and J dropped 8 bases, with 9 bases sitting between them. CDR3 length equals 12 residues. CDR1 ENHRY and CDR2 SYGVKD come from the germline V gene. The DNA of the CDR3 is TGTGCCATCAGTGCGACTAGACATGAGCAGTTCTTC. Translated: CAISATRHEQFF.

The V and J genes are TRBV19 and TRBJ1-5; 7 bases are a match to TRBD1. Germline V gene data show CDR1 as LNHDA and CDR2 as SQIVND (reference sequence). V shed 7 bases and J 5 bases; nucleotides not matched to a gene: 11. This CDR3 region has 15 residues. This chain's CDR3 is CASTKWDSSDQPQHF. CDR3 DNA: TGTGCCAGTACAAAATGGGACAGTTCGGATCAGCCCCAGCATTTT.

The V and J genes are TRBV5-1 and TRBJ1-2, with D uncertain. Trimming left V 0 bases short and J 4 bases short, with 10 bases between. The CDR3 consists of 14 residues. Germline V gene lookup returns CDR1 SGHRS and CDR2 YFSETQ. In DNA, the CDR3 is TGCGCCAGCAGCTTGGTTGAGGGAACCTATGGCTACACCTTC. It codes for CASSLVEGTYGYTF.